The following is a T cell receptor (beta chain) sequence with its context. Its target is not known. TCRdb itself ran the RACE reads through MiXCR, one entry per CDR3 protein. The table has 150,000 to 200,000 distinct CDR3 sequences, around 25% seen once. The data were taken from a study of human T cells and chemical hapten exposure. In the study overall: Mostly female patients had alopecia areata, totalis or universalis.

Study conclusions and caveats: Expanded TCRs formed significantly more large CDR3 similarity clusters than controls.

Time point noted: patch test 3, about 24 weeks after DPC sensitization. The treatment: therapeutic diphenylcyclopropenone sensitization with weekly scalp DPC. The source material was whole blood, sampled in connection with sensitization to the hapten diphenylcyclopropenone (DPC). The receptor was derived from a woman aged 40 to 50 with alopecia areata. Some clones in this sample may be carry-over from other donors' samples.

For the CDR3, the DNA is TGCGCCAGCAGCGGTGGACAGGGCACTGAAGCTTTCTTT. Translating it yields CASSGGQGTEAFF. The V and J genes are TRBV5-1 and TRBJ1-1, with 8 bases identical to TRBD1. Trimming removed 4 bases from V and 4 bases from J; junction bases left unmatched: 3. The CDR3 length is 13 residues. Germline assignment: CDR1 SGHRS and CDR2 YFSETQ.